The 7 T cell receptor beta chains below were found in one sample sequenced in a study of blood T cell repertoires in COVID-19. Generated by immunoSEQ multiplex PCR, the TCRdb table keeps only in-frame clones and is missing some. The data show about 180,000 clones, with roughly 85% seen just once and roughly a tenth held by the top ten. Sample: peripheral blood. All receptors derive from a woman older than 75 with active or convalescent COVID-19.

V gene TRBV2 combines with J gene TRBJ1-2; D uncertain. CDR3 length equals 11 residues. V lost 7 bases and J lost 5, with 8 bases in between. Germline CDR1 reads SNHLY; CDR2 reads FYNNEI. The CDR3: CASIIAYGYTF. CDR3 nucleotide sequence: TGTGCCAGCATTATCGCGTATGGCTACACCTTC.

V and J are TRBV28 and TRBJ1-2; 7 bases are a match to TRBD1. CDR1 is MDHEN and CDR2 is SYDVKM in the germline V gene. The junction had 5 bases not matched to a gene; V was cut back by 2 bases and J by 2 bases. The CDR3 runs to 15 residues. CDR3 loop: CASSLRGGTNYGYTF. The CDR3 DNA reads as TGTGCCAGCAGTTTACGAGGGGGCACGAACTATGGCTACACCTTC.

The rearrangement joins TRBV6-5 to TRBJ1-4; D not resolved. CDR1 is MNHEY and CDR2 is SVGAGI in the germline V gene. The CDR3 has 13 amino acids. V dropped 6 bases and J dropped 8 bases, with 13 bases sitting between them. The CDR3 region is CASRVQGDEKLFF. The CDR3 DNA reads as TGTGCCAGCAGAGTCCAAGGAGACGAAAAACTGTTTTTT.

This clone was recorded only once. The rearrangement uses TRBV10-1 and TRBJ1-1; D is unclear. The CDR3 sequence is 14 residues long. CDR1 and CDR2 from the germline V gene are WNHNN and SYGVQD (reference sequence). V was clipped by 3 bases and J by 4 bases, with 12 bases between them. This CDR3 is CASSDPTRSTEAFF. DNA of the CDR3: TGCGCCAGCAGTGACCCTACCCGGAGCACTGAAGCTTTCTTT.

The chain recombines TRBV5-6 with TRBJ2-1; 8 bases are a match to TRBD1. V lost 10 bases, J lost 2 bases, and 17 bases stayed unmatched. Germline loops: CDR1 SGHDT, CDR2 YYEEEE. The CDR3 has 17 amino acids. The CDR3 nucleotides read TGTGCCCCCAGTGGGACAGGCGCTCCCTTTACCTACAATGAGCAGTTCTTC. This sequence encodes CAPSGTGAPFTYNEQFF.

The V call is TRBV6-4, the J call TRBJ1-1; unclear D gene. The CDR3 spans 15 residues. V shed 2 bases and J shed 1 base, with 11 bases lying between them. Germline values: CDR1 MRHNA, CDR2 SNTAGT. The CDR3 coding sequence is TGTGCCAGCAGTGACGATAGGGAGAGGAACACTGAAGCTTTCTTT. The encoded protein is CASSDDRERNTEAFF.

The chain employs TRBV27 and TRBJ1-3, with D uncertain. From germline, CDR1 is MNHEY and CDR2 SMNVEV (reference sequence). The CDR3 consists of 15 residues. V was shortened by 5 bases and J by 0 bases, with 11 bases between the two germline ends. The DNA of the CDR3 is TGTGCCAGCAGTCCCCTTAGTCGCTCTGGAAACACCATATATTTT. Encoded protein: CASSPLSRSGNTIYF.